The present TCR beta chain was sequenced within a study of T cells in Graves' hyperthyroidism and ophthalmopathy. Broader study findings: Among thyroid clonotypes expanded above 0.001, most also appeared in blood.

Researchers amplified the TCR beta CDR3 regions from RNA transcripts. HTBI primers were used for first-round RT-PCR of the TCR CDR3. Via MiXCR, TCRdb re-called the multiplex PCR reads, giving one row per CDR3 protein. The table shows roughly 380,000 distinct CDR3 sequences, with approximately 13% occurring only once. This CDR3 is built from 16 residues. Germline V CDR1 and CDR2: SGHKS, YYEKEE (reference sequence). The J segment lost 1 base and the V segment lost 1 base, leaving 5 bases of the junction unmatched. This clonotype has only a few counts. Its antigen is not known. Patients with uncontrolled infections, other autoimmune diseases, pregnancy or lactation were excluded.

This TCR was sampled from a man aged 30 to 39 with Graves' hyperthyroidism that later progressed to Graves' ophthalmopathy. The V call is TRBV5-5, the J call TRBJ2-7; 10 bases are a match to TRBD1. The sequencing sample was made of blood. CDR3 in DNA: TGTGCCAGCAGCTTGATTCCGGGACAGGGGTCCTACGAGCAGTACTTC. Amino acids: CASSLIPGQGSYEQYF. The full variable domain, with the rest looked up from reference TRBV5-5 and TRBJ2-7, is DAGVTQSPTHLIKTRGQQVTLRCSPISGHKSVSWYQQVLGQGPQFIFQYYEKEERGRGNFPDRFSARQFPNYSSELNVNALLLGDSALYLCASSLIPGQGSYEQYFGPGTRLTVT.